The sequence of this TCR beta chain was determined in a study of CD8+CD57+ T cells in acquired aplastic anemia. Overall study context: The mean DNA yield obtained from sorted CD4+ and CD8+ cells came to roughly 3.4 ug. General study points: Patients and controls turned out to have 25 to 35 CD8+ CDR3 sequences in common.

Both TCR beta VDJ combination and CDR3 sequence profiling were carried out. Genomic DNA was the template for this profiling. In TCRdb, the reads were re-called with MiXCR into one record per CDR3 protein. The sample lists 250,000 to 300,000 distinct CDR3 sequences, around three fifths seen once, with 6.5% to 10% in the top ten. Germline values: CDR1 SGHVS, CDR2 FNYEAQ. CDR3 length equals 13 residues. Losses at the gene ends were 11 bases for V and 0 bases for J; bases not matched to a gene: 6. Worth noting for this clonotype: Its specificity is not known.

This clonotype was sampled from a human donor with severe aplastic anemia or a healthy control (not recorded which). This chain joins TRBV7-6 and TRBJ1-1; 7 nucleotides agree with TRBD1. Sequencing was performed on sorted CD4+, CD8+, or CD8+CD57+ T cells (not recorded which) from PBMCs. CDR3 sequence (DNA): TGTGCCGACAGGGACGGGATGAACACTGAAGCTTTCTTT. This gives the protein CADRDGMNTEAFF.